In its sample, the clone carrying this TCR beta chain was seen a few times. Its antigen is undetermined. It was with unique molecular identifiers that the TCRbeta library was prepared. TCRdb passed the PCR reads through MiXCR, listing each CDR3 protein once. The sample has approximately 80,000 distinct CDR3 sequences; 13% to 15% are singletons. These data originate in a study of T-cell reconstitution after alpha-beta-depleted transplantation in children. Study-wide results and caveats: Several hundred graft clones that had expanded were reportedly the source of alpha-beta T cells about two months after transplant. T-cell numbers and diversity one year post-transplant derived largely from freshly generated T cells.

Germline loops: CDR1 MDHEN, CDR2 SYDVKM. The CDR3 runs 16 residues. Trimming took 4 bases from V and 0 from J, leaving 13 bases between them. This clonotype was obtained from a male patient aged 2 to 9 who had a stem cell transplant for acute lymphoblastic leukemia, so the T cells may come from the graft donor. The sample consisted of PBMCs, mostly from graft donor cells, taken 180 days after TCRalphabeta/CD19-depleted stem cell transplant. This chain links TRBV28 with TRBJ2-4; D ambiguous. The CDR3 DNA reads as TGTGCCAGCAGTTCTGACAATTATTTAGCCAAAAACATTCAGTACTTC. Amino acid sequence: CASSSDNYLAKNIQYF.